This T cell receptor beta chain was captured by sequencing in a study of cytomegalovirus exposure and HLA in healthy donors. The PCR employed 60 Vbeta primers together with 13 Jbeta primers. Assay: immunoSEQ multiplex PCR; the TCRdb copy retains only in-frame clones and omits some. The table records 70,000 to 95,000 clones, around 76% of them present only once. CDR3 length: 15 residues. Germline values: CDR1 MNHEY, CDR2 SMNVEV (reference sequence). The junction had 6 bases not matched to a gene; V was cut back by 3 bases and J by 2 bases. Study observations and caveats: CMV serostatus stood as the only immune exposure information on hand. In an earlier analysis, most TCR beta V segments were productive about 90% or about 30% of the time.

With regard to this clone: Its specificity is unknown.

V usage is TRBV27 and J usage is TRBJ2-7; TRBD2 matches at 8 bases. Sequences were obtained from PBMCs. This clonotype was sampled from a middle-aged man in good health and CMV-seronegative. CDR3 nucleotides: TGTGCCAGCAGTTTTTTGCCTAGCGGGCCCTACGAGCAGTACTTC. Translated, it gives CASSFLPSGPYEQYF.